These T cell receptor beta chains were read from a single sample in a study of blood T cell repertoires in COVID-19. Using immunoSEQ multiplex PCR, the repertoire was profiled, and TCRdb retains in-frame clones only, with some absent. The data contain 150,000 or so clones, around 84% of them singletons. Sample: peripheral blood. The receptors were sampled from an elderly woman with acute or convalescent COVID-19. CDR3s include the opening cysteine and the closing phenylalanine or tryptophan. D genes are given only for firm matches. Some rows have no size entry. The others give once, few or many, or a class for an expanded clone.

J	V	D	size	CDR3	DNA
TRBJ1-2	TRBV5-5	.	.	CASSLRGADRGGYTF	TGTGCCAGCAGCTTACGGGGTGCAGACCGGGGTGGCTACACCTTC
TRBJ1-5	TRBV18	.	few	CASSPEGSNQPQHF	TGTGCCAGCTCACCAGAGGGTAGCAATCAGCCCCAGCATTTT
TRBJ1-5	TRBV5-1	.	.	CASSLDIRQPQHF	TGCGCCAGCAGCCTGGACATCCGACAGCCCCAGCATTTT
TRBJ1-1	TRBV27	.	.	CASISLDGLNTEAFF	TGTGCCAGCATTTCCCTAGACGGCTTGAACACTGAAGCTTTCTTT
TRBJ2-1	TRBV29-1	.	.	CSVQVNEQFF	TGCAGCGTTCAGGTCAATGAGCAGTTCTTC
TRBJ2-3	TRBV6-2/TRBV6-3	.	.	CASSYRGPLTDTQYF	TGTGCCAGCAGTTACCGGGGTCCTCTCACGGATACGCAGTATTTT
TRBJ2-2	TRBV11-3	TRBD1	.	CASSSWTGGNTGELFF	TGTGCCAGCAGCTCTTGGACAGGTGGGAACACCGGGGAGCTGTTTTTT
TRBJ2-7	TRBV6-5	.	.	CASSYSSGYEGYEQYF	TGTGCCAGCAGTTACTCGTCGGGTTATGAGGGCTACGAGCAGTACTTC
TRBJ2-7	TRBV4-3	.	.	CASSQDRRGSSYEQYF	TGCGCCAGCAGCCAAGACCGTAGGGGGTCGTCCTACGAGCAGTACTTC
TRBJ1-1	TRBV9	.	.	CASSVGTDTEAFF	TGTGCCAGCAGCGTAGGGACAGATACTGAAGCTTTCTTT
TRBJ2-1	TRBV4-3	.	.	CASSQGRGLNRYNEQFF	TGCGCCAGCAGCCAAGGGAGGGGGCTGAACCGATACAATGAGCAGTTCTTC
TRBJ2-1	TRBV10-2	.	few	CASTRAGRSSYNEQFF	TGCGCCAGCACTAGGGCGGGTCGAAGCTCCTACAATGAGCAGTTCTTC
TRBJ2-3	TRBV18	TRBD2	.	CASSLIAGNTDTQYF	TGTGCCAGCTCACTCATAGCGGGGAACACAGATACGCAGTATTTT